The T cell receptor (beta chain) described here comes from a study of identifying expanded T cells in peripheral blood. Study conclusions and caveats: About 1.2 clones differed between technical replicates, versus approximately 16 and 20 over time.

With 3 bases removed from V and 0 bases from J, the gap between germline ends came to 9 bases. In germline, CDR1 is LGHNA, CDR2 YNFKEQ. CDR3 length: 16 residues. Worth noting for this clone: Its antigen is still unknown.

The assay was immunoSEQ multiplex PCR, and TCRdb's table has in-frame clones only and misses some. The sample lists approximately 140,000 clones, 75% to 90% occurring once. This receptor was obtained from a person aged 18-70 years in good health. V is TRBV4-2 and J is TRBJ2-6; D unclear. The sequencing sample was made of blood. The CDR3 sequence is CASSHDSDSGANVLTF. CDR3 bases: TGTGCCAGCAGCCATGATTCAGACTCTGGGGCCAACGTCCTGACTTTC.